This entry concerns a single T cell receptor (beta chain). Original analysis: Estimation of nucleated cell counts was performed using reference gene primer amplification. The repertoire was sequenced with immunoSEQ multiplex PCR; TCRdb's copy has only in-frame clones and lacks some. V and J calls and clone size follow that table, whereas D and trimming were derived from the DNA. This sample has approximately 68,000 clones, with about 88% found just once. These data are taken from a study of blood T cell repertoires in COVID-19. Across the study: Both acute and convalescent COVID-19 samples were obtained from the United States, Italy and Spain. Sources were T cells, B-cell-depleted T cells, or PBMCs; the material itself was cDNA or gDNA.

Trimming removed 3 bases from V and 7 bases from J; junction bases left unmatched: 4. CDR3 length equals 13 residues. From germline, CDR1 is ENHRY and CDR2 SYGVKD. The sample consisted of peripheral blood. This chain connects TRBV10-3 to TRBJ1-2; TRBD1 aligns across 8 bases. The clonotype was recovered from a man between 65 and 85 years old with active or convalescent COVID-19. DNA of the CDR3: TGTGCCATCAGTGAAGGACAGGGCCTTGGCTACACCTTC. Its translation is CAISEGQGLGYTF.